The 13 T cell receptor beta chains below come from one sample, sequenced in a study of metastatic and nonmetastatic thyroid tumors. TCRdb reprocessed the PCR reads via MiXCR. Here the sample spans tens of thousands of clones, around an eighth being singletons. Patients had received no treatment of any kind before thyroid surgery. Input material: blood. The receptors shown here come from a female donor with papillary thyroid cancer or a benign thyroid nodule (not recorded which). Some clones in this sample may be carry-over from other donors' samples.

CDR3 sequence reads: CASSFAGATEAFF. The CDR3 DNA is TGTGCCAGCAGTTTTGCAGGGGCCACTGAAGCTTTCTTT. V and J are TRBV28 and TRBJ1-1, with D possibly being TRBD1 (6 bases). CDR3 length: 13 residues. Germline V gene lookup returns CDR1 MDHEN and CDR2 SYDVKM. V was trimmed by 3 bases and J by 4 bases, leaving 9 bases between them. Full variable domain (rest looked up from reference TRBV28 and TRBJ1-1): DVKVTQSSRYLVKRTGEKVFLECVQDMDHENMFWYRQDPGLGLRLIYFSYDVKMKEKGDIPEGYSVSREKKERFSLILESASTNQTSMYLCASSFAGATEAFFGQGTRLTVV.

This clone was picked up many times. Distinct nucleotide sequences in the sample also encode this CDR3. This sequence joins TRBV9 and TRBJ2-7; a weak D match, TRBD2 (5 bases). Trimming stripped 3 bases from V and 7 bases from J, with 17 bases between. CDR1 is SGDLS and CDR2 is YYNGEE in the germline V gene. The CDR3 runs to 14 residues. DNA of the CDR3: TGTGCCAGCAGCGCCGGACTGGCGGGCTTTGAGCAGTACTTC. It encodes CASSAGLAGFEQYF. Using reference TRBV9 and TRBJ2-7 for the parts outside the CDR3, the full variable domain is DSGVTQTPKHLITATGQRVTLRCSPRSGDLSVYWYQQSLDQGLQFLIQYYNGEERAKGNILERFSAQQFPDLHSELNLSSLELGDSALYFCASSAGLAGFEQYFGPGTRLTVT.

In its sample, this clone was seen many times. This chain connects TRBV7-6 to TRBJ2-5; 7 bases agree with TRBD2. The junction had 7 bases not matched to a gene; V was cut back by 4 bases and J by 2 bases. The length of the CDR3 is 15 residues. Germline CDR1 SGHVS, CDR2 FNYEAQ. The CDR3 here is CASSSRLAAQETQYF. Here the CDR3 DNA reads TGTGCCAGCAGCTCCCGACTAGCCGCGCAAGAGACCCAGTACTTC.

This clone came up many times. V gene TRBV2 combines with J gene TRBJ2-3, with D perhaps given as TRBD1 or TRBD2 (6 bases each). The CDR3 extends over 13 amino acids. Trimming cost V 3 bases and J 5 bases, with 9 bases left between them. Germline CDR1 reads SNHLY; CDR2 reads FYNNEI. CDR3 DNA sequence: TGTGCCAGCAGTGATGAGGGGGGAGATACGCAGTATTTT. Encoded protein: CASSDEGGDTQYF.

This clone came up many times. This sequence joins TRBV20-1 and TRBJ2-3; D gene unclear. Germline-derived CDR1 and CDR2 are DFQATT and SNEGSKA (reference sequence). The CDR3 is made up of 13 amino acids. The V end lost 6 bases, the J end lost 0 bases, and 10 bases lay between the germline ends. The CDR3 loop reads CSAMTDSTDTQYF. CDR3 coding DNA: TGCAGTGCCATGACCGACAGCACAGATACGCAGTATTTT.

The sample holds many counts of this clone. The chain combines TRBV5-1 with TRBJ2-3; 8 bases fit TRBD2. V dropped 4 bases and J dropped 4; count of bases not matched to a gene: 5. Germline assignment: CDR1 SGHRS and CDR2 YFSETQ. The CDR3 length is 14 residues. The CDR3: CASSSTSGADTQYF. Here the CDR3 DNA reads TGCGCCAGCAGCAGTACTAGCGGAGCAGATACGCAGTATTTT.

This clone was detected ten times or more. The conserved phenylalanine or tryptophan is not found at the CDR3 terminus, so this likely reflects a read error. V usage is TRBV28 and J usage is TRBJ1-5; 8 bases map to TRBD1. The junction had 7 bases not matched to a gene; V was cut back by 4 bases and J by 5 bases. CDR3 length: 15 amino acids. Germline lookup yields CDR1 MDHEN and CDR2 SYDVKM. CDR3 protein: CASSSPGQAYQPQHS. The CDR3 DNA follows: TGTGCCAGCAGTTCTCCGGGACAGGCCTATCAGCCCCAGCATTCT.

A few counts support this clone. CDR3 residues: CASRELQGWGGYTF. The CDR3 nucleotides read TGTGCCAGCAGGGAACTACAGGGATGGGGCGGCTACACCTTC. V gene TRBV27 combines with J gene TRBJ1-2, with TRBD1 as a possible D gene (6 bases). The V and J ends lost 6 bases and 8 bases respectively, with 19 bases between them. The CDR3 covers 14 residues. Germline V CDR1 and CDR2: MNHEY, SMNVEV (reference sequence).

This clone was seen only a few times. The V and J genes are TRBV14 and TRBJ2-5, with D perhaps matching TRBD1 (6 bases). V was pared by 0 bases and J by 4 bases, with 21 bases between. This CDR3 region has 18 residues. CDR1 SGHDN and CDR2 FVKESK come from the germline V gene. CDR3 sequence reads: CASSQDRGGGGRRETQYF. Written as DNA, the CDR3 is TGTGCCAGCAGCCAAGATCGAGGTGGGGGCGGCCGGAGAGAGACCCAGTACTTC.

This clone was counted ten times or more. This sequence joins TRBV12-3 or TRBV12-4 and TRBJ1-3; D is unresolved. The V gene lost 5 bases and the J gene lost 2 bases, with 16 bases spanning the gap. The CDR3 length is 16 residues. As DNA, the CDR3 is TGTGCCAGCAGTCGAGACACGGGGTATGCTGGAAACACCATATATTTT. Its translation is CASSRDTGYAGNTIYF.

This clone has more than one count but fewer than ten. V gene TRBV6-1 combines with J gene TRBJ2-7; D is perhaps TRBD2 (7 bases). CDR1 and CDR2 (germline): MNHNS, SASEGT. This CDR3 contains 15 residues. Trimming cost V 7 bases and J 11 bases, with 27 bases left between them. CDR3 sequence (DNA): TGTGCCAGCACGTCTTCGACGGGGGGCGGTCGGGAGAAGTACTTC. It specifies CASTSSTGGGREKYF.

This clone appeared many times. J is TRBJ1-4 and V is TRBV9, with D hard to call. Looked up from germline, CDR1 is SGDLS and CDR2 is YYNGEE. The V gene lost 0 bases and the J gene lost 5 bases, with 11 bases spanning the gap. The CDR3 spans 15 residues. The CDR3 DNA sequence: TGTGCCAGCAGCGTAGGTGCAGGCTCCAATGAAAAACTGTTTTTT. Its translation: CASSVGAGSNEKLFF.

The sample holds many counts of this clone. The rearrangement uses TRBV19 and TRBJ1-1; TRBD1 might be the D (6 bases). The CDR3 consists of 14 residues. V gave up 6 bases and J gave up 1 base, with 12 bases separating them. CDR1 and CDR2 (germline): LNHDA, SQIVND (reference sequence). Written as DNA, the CDR3 is TGTGCCAGTAGCAGACCGGGACAGAACACTGAAGCTTTCTTT. It is translated as CASSRPGQNTEAFF.